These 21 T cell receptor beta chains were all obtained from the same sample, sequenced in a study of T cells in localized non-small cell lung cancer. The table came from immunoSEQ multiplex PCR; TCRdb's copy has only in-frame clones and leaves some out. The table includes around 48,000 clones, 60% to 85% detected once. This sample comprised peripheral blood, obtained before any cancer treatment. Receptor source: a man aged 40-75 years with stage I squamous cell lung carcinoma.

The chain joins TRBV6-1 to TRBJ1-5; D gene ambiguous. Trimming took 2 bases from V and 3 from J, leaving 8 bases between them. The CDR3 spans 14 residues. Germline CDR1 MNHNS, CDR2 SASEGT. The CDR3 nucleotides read TGTGCCAGCAGTGAAACAGCGAACAATCAGCCCCAGCATTTT. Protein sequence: CASSETANNQPQHF.

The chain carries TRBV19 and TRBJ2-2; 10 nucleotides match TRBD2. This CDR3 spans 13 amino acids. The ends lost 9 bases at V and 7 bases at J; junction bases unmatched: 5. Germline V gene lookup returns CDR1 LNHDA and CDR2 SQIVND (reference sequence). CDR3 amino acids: CASSGGANGELFF. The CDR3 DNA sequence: TGTGCCAGCAGCGGGGGGGCCAACGGGGAGCTGTTTTTT.

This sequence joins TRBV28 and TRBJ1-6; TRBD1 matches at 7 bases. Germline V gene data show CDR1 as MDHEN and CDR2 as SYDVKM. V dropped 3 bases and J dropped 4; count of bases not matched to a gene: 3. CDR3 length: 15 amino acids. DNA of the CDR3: TGTGCCAGCAGTTTGGCCAGGGGGTATAATTCACCCCTCCACTTT. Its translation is CASSLARGYNSPLHF.

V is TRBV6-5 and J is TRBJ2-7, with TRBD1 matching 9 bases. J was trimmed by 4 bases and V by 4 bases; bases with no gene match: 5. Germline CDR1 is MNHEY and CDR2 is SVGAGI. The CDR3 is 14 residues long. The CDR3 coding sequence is TGTGCCAGCAGTTCCGGGACAGGGAATTACGAGCAGTACTTC. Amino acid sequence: CASSSGTGNYEQYF.

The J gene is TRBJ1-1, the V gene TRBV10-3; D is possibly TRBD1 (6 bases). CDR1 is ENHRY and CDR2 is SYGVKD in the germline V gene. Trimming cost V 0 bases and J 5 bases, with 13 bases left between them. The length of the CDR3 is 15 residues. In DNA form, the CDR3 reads TGTGCCATCAGTGAGTCTGTGGGGGCACGGACTGAAGCTTTCTTT. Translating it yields CAISESVGARTEAFF.

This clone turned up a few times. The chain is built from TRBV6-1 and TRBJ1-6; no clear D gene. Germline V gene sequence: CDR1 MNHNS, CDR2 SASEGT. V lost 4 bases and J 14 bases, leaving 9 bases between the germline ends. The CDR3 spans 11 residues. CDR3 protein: CASSVDGALHF. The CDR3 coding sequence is TGTGCCAGCAGTGTAGATGGGGCCCTCCACTTT.

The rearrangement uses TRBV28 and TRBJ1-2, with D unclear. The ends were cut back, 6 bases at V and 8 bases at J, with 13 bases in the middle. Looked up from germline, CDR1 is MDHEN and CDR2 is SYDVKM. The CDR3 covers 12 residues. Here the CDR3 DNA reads TGTGCCAGCAGGCCTCCAGACGGAGGCTACACCTTC. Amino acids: CASRPPDGGYTF.

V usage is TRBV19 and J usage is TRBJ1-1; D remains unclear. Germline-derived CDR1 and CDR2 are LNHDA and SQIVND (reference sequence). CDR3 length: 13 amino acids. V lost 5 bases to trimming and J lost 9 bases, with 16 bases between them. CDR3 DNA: TGTGCCAGTAGTCCTCTACCCGGAGGGAAAGCTTTCTTT. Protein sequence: CASSPLPGGKAFF.

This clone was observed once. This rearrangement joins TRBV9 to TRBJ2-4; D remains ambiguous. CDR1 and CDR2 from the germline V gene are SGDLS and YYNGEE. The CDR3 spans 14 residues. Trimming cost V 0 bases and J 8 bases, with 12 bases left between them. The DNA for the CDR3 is TGTGCCAGCAGCGTAGACCACAGCATGGACATTCAGTACTTC. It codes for CASSVDHSMDIQYF.

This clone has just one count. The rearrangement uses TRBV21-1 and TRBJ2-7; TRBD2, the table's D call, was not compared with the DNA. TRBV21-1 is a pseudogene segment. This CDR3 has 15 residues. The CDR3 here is CASSKRGGVNYEQYF. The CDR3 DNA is TGTGCCAGCAGCAAACGAGGGGGGGTAAACTACGAGCAGTACTTC.

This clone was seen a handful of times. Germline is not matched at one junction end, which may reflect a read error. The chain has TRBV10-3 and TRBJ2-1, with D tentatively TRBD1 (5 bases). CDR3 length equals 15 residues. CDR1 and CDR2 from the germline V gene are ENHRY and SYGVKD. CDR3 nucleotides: TGTGCCAGCAGTGTACAGGAAAGCTCCTACAATGAGCAGTTCTTC. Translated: CASSVQESSYNEQFF.

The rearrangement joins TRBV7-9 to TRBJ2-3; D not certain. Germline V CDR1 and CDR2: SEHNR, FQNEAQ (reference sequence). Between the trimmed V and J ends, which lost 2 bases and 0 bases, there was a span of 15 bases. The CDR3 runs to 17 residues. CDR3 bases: TGTGCCAGCAGCTTAAGTAGAGGTCCAGGTAGCACAGATACGCAGTATTTT. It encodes CASSLSRGPGSTDTQYF.

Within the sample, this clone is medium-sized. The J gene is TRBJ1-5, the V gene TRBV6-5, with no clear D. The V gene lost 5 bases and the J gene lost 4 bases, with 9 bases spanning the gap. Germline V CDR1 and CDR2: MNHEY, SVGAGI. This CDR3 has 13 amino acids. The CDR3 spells CASSGQQNQPQHF. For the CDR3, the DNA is TGTGCCAGCAGTGGGCAGCAAAATCAGCCCCAGCATTTT.

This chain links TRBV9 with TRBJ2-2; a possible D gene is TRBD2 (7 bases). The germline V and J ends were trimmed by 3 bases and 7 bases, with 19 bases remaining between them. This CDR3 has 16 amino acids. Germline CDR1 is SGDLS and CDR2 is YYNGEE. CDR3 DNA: TGTGCCAGCAGCGGAGGGGGAGGGGACCTTAACGGGGAGCTGTTTTTT. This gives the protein CASSGGGGDLNGELFF.

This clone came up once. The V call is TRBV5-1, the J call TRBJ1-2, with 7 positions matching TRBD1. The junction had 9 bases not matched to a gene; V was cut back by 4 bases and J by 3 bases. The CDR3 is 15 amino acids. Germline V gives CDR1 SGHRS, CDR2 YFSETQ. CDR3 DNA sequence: TGCGCCAGCAGCCCCAGGGGGGGGCTGGACTATGGCTACACCTTC. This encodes CASSPRGGLDYGYTF.

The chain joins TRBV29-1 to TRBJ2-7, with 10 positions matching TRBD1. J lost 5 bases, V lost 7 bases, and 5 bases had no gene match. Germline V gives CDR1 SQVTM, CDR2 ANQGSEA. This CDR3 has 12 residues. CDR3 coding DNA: TGCAGCGCCCTGACAGGGGGCAACGAGCAGTACTTC. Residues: CSALTGGNEQYF.

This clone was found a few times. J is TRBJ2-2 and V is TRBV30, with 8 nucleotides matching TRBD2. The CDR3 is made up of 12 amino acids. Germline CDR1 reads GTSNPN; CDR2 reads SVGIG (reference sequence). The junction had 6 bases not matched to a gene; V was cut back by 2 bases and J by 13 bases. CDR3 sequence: CAWSLRGVVLFF. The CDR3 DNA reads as TGTGCCTGGAGTCTGCGGGGGGTGGTGCTGTTTTTT.

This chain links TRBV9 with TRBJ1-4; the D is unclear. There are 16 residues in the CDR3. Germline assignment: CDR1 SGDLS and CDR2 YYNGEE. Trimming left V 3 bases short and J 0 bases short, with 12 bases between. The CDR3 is CASSAIPSATNEKLFF. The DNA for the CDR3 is TGTGCCAGCAGCGCAATTCCTAGTGCAACTAATGAAAAACTGTTTTTT.

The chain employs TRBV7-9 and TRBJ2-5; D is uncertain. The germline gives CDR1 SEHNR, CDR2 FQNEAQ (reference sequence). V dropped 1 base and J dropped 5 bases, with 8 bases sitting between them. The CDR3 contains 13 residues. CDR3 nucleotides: TGTGCCAGCAGCTTAGGGCAGACGGAGACCCAGTACTTC. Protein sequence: CASSLGQTETQYF.

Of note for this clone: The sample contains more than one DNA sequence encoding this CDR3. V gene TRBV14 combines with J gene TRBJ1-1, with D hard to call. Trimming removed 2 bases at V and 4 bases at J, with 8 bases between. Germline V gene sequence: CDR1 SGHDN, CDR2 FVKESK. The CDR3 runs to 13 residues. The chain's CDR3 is CASSQSTRTEAFF. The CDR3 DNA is TGTGCCAGCAGCCAAAGTACGCGCACTGAAGCTTTCTTT. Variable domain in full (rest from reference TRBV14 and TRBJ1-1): EAGVTQFPSHSVIEKGQTVTLRCDPISGHDNLYWYRRVMGKEIKFLLHFVKESKQDESGMPNNRFLAERTGGTYSTLKVQPAELEDSGVYFCASSQSTRTEAFFGQGTRLTVV.

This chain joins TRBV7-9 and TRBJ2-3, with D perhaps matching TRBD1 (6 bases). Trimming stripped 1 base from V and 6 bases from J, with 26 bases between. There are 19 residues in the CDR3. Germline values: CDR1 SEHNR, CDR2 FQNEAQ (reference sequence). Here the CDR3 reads CASSLGTGRRTGLRDTQYF. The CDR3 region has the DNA TGTGCCAGCAGCTTAGGTACGGGACGAAGAACAGGGCTCAGGGATACGCAGTATTTT.